Reported below is one TCR beta chain. This record belongs to a study of cytomegalovirus exposure and HLA in healthy donors. Study information: Membership in the Caucasian-associated ancestry cluster was found for approximately 85% of roughly 360 genotyped donors.

Use of 60 Vbeta and 13 Jbeta primers characterized the PCR. Only in-frame clones appear in the TCRdb table, and some are missing; sequencing was by immunoSEQ multiplex PCR. This sample has about 190,000 clones, with roughly four fifths found just once. The CDR3 runs to 15 residues. Trimming took 8 bases from V and 4 from J, leaving 20 bases between them. The germline V gene encodes CDR1 MDHEN and CDR2 SYDVKM. The receptor was derived from a man aged 18 to 30 in good health and CMV-seronegative. V gene TRBV28 combines with J gene TRBJ1-2, with D possibly TRBD1 on 5 matching bases. The sample consisted of PBMCs. The CDR3 loop is CASEQAPGISYGYTF. The CDR3, as DNA: TGTGCCAGCGAGCAGGCTCCAGGGATCTCCTATGGCTACACCTTC.